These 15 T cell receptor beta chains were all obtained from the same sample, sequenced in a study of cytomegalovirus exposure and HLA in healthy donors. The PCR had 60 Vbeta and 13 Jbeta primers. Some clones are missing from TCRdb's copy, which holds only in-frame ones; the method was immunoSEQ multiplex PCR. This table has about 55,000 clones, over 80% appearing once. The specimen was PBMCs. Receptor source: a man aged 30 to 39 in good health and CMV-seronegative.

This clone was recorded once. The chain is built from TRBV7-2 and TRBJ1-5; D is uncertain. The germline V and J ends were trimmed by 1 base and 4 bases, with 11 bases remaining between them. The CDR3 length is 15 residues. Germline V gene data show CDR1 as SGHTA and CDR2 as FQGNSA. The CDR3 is CASSLGRIPNQPQHF. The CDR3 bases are TGTGCCAGCAGCTTAGGGAGGATACCAAATCAGCCCCAGCATTTT. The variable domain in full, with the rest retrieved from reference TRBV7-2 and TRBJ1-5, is GAGVSQSPSNKVTEKGKDVELRCDPISGHTALYWYRQSLGQGLEFLIYFQGNSAPDKSGLPSDRFSAERTGGSVSTLTIQRTQQEDSAVYLCASSLGRIPNQPQHFGDGTRLSIL.

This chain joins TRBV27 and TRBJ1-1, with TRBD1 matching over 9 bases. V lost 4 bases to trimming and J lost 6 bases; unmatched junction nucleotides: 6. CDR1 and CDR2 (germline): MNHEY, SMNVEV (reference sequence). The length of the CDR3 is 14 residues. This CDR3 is CASSWDREGAEAFF. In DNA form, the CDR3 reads TGTGCCAGCAGTTGGGACAGGGAGGGGGCTGAAGCTTTCTTT.

The CDR3 DNA sequence: TGCGCCAGCAGCCCTTTCCTGGGGCCTGGGAATGAGCAGTTCTTC. The encoded protein is CASSPFLGPGNEQFF. The chain links TRBV4-1 to TRBJ2-1, with D perhaps TRBD1 (5 bases). Germline CDR1 is MGHRA and CDR2 is YSYEKL. Trimming removed 4 bases from V and 7 bases from J, with 17 bases in between. The CDR3 totals 15 residues.

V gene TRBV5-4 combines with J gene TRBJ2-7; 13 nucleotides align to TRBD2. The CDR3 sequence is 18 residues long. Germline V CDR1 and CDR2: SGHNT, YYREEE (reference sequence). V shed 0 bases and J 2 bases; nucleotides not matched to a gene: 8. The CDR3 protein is CASSLGPELAGGAYEQYF. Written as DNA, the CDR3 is TGTGCCAGCAGCTTGGGGCCCGAACTAGCGGGGGGGGCCTACGAGCAGTACTTC.

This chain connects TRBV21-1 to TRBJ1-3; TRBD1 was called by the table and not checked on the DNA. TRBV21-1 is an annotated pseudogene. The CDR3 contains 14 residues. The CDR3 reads CARCDRESGNTIYF. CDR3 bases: TGTGCCAGGTGCGACAGGGAGTCTGGAAACACCATATATTTT.

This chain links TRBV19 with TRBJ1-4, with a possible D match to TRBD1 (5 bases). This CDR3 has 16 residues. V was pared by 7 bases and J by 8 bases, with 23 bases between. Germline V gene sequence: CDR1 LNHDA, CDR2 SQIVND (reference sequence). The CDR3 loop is CASTPGGFAIQEKLFF. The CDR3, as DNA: TGTGCCAGTACCCCCGGGGGGTTCGCCATACAGGAAAAACTGTTTTTT.

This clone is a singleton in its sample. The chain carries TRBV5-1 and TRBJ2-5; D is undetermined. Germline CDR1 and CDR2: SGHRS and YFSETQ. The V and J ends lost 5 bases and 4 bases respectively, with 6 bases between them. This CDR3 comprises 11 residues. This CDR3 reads CASREAETQYF. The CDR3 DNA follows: TGCGCCAGCAGAGAGGCAGAGACCCAGTACTTC.

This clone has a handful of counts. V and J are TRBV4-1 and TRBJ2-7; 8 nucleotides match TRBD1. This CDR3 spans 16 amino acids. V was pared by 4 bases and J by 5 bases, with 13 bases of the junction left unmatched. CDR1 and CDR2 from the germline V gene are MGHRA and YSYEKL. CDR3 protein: CASSRWTGQGGDEQYF. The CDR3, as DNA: TGCGCCAGCAGCCGCTGGACTGGACAGGGCGGCGACGAGCAGTACTTC.

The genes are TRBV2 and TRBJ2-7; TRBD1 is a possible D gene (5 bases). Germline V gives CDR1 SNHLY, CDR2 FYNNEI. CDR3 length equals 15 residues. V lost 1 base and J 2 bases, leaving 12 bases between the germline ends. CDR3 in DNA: TGTGCCAGCAGTGAAGAAATGGCACAGGCCTACGAGCAGTACTTC. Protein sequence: CASSEEMAQAYEQYF. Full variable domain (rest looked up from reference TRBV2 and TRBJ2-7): EPEVTQTPSHQVTQMGQEVILRCVPISNHLYFYWYRQILGQKVEFLVSFYNNEISEKSEIFDDQFSVERPDGSNFTLKIRSTKLEDSAMYFCASSEEMAQAYEQYFGPGTRLTVT.

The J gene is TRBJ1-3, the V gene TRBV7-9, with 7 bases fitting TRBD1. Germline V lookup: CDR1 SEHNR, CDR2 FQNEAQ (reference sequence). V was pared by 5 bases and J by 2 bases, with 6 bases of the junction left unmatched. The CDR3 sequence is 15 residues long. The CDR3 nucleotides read TGTGCCAGCAGCCAGGGGGTGACGGCTGGAAACACCATATATTTT. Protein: CASSQGVTAGNTIYF.

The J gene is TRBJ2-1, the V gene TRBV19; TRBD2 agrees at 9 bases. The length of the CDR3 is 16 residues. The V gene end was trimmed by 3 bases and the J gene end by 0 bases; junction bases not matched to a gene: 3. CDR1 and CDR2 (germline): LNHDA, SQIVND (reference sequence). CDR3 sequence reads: CASSIFSGSSYNEQFF. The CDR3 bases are TGTGCCAGTAGTATTTTTAGCGGGAGCTCCTACAATGAGCAGTTCTTC.

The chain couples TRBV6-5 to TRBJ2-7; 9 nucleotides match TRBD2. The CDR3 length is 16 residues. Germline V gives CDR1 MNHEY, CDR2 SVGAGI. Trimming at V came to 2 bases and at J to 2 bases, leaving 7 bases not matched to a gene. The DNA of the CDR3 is TGTGCCAGCAGTTACGACGCGGGGGGGCCGACCTACGAGCAGTACTTC. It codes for CASSYDAGGPTYEQYF.

The CDR3 nucleotides are TGTGCCAGCAGCTCACAGTTGAACTATGGCTACACCTTC. Translation gives CASSSQLNYGYTF. The chain links TRBV7-2 to TRBJ1-2; D ambiguous. The CDR3 consists of 13 residues. Germline V CDR1 and CDR2: SGHTA, FQGNSA. The V and J ends lost 4 bases and 2 bases respectively, with 8 bases between them.

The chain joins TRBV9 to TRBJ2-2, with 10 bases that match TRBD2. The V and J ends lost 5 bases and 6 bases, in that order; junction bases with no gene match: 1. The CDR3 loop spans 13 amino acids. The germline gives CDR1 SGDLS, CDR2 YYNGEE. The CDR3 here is CASRTSGSGELFF. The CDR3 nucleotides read TGTGCCAGCAGGACTAGCGGGTCCGGGGAGCTGTTTTTT. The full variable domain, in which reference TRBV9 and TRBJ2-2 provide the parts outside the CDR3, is DSGVTQTPKHLITATGQRVTLRCSPRSGDLSVYWYQQSLDQGLQFLIQYYNGEERAKGNILERFSAQQFPDLHSELNLSSLELGDSALYFCASRTSGSGELFFGEGSRLTVL.

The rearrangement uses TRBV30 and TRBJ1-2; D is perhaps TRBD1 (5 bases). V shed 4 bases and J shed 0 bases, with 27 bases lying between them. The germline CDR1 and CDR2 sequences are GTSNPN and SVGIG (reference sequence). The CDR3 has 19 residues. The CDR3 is CAWNHGHRLLVPTNYGYTF. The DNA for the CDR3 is TGTGCCTGGAATCATGGGCACAGGCTCCTTGTCCCAACTAACTATGGCTACACCTTC.